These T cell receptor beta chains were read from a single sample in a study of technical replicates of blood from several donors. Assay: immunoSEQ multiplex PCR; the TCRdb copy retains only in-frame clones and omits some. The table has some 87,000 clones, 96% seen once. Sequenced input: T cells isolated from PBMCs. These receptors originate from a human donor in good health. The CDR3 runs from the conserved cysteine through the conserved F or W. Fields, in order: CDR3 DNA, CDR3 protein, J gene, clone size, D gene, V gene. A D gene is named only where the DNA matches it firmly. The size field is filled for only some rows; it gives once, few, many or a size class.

TGTGCCAGCTCACCACCCGGGGACACTGAAGCTTTCTTT,CASSPPGDTEAFF,TRBJ1-1,.,.,TRBV18
TGTGCCAGCAGAGACGAGCGAGAGACCCAGTACTTC,CASRDERETQYF,TRBJ2-5,.,.,TRBV2
TGTGCCTGGAGTTTCGGGGTTAATGAAAAACTGTTTTTT,CAWSFGVNEKLFF,TRBJ1-4,.,.,TRBV30
TGTGCCAGCAGCCGACAGGGTTTCCAAAACATTCAGTACTTC,CASSRQGFQNIQYF,TRBJ2-4,.,TRBD1,TRBV6-5
TGTGCCAGCAGCTTGGCTAGCGGGAGGGCCTCAGAGCAGTACTTC,CASSLASGRASEQYF,TRBJ2-7,.,TRBD2,TRBV13
TGCAGCGCTAGGGCTGACTATGGCTACACCTTC,CSARADYGYTF,TRBJ1-2,.,.,TRBV20-1
TGTGCCAGCAGCTTAGAGGGAGCTGGAGGAGAGAACACTGAAGCTTTCTTT,CASSLEGAGGENTEAFF,TRBJ1-1,.,.,TRBV11-3
TGCGCCAGCAGCTTGGGGGACAGGGGCTACGAGCAGTACTTC,CASSLGDRGYEQYF,TRBJ2-7,.,TRBD1,TRBV5-1
TGTGCCAGCAGCGTTAAGGGGGTTAACACTGAAGCTTTCTTT,CASSVKGVNTEAFF,TRBJ1-1,.,.,TRBV9
TGTGCCAGCAGTTTTCGGGGGAGCAATCAGCCCCAGCATTTT,CASSFRGSNQPQHF,TRBJ1-5,.,.,TRBV27
TGTGCTAGTGGTTTGGGGCAGAACGAGCAGTACTTC,CASGLGQNEQYF,TRBJ2-7,.,.,TRBV12-5
TGTGCCAGCAGCTTTATTGGGGGCGTCACAGATACGCAGTATTTT,CASSFIGGVTDTQYF,TRBJ2-3,.,.,TRBV5-6
TGTGCCTGGAGTGTAAGTCGCCGGGGGAACGGGGAGCTGTTTTTT,CAWSVSRRGNGELFF,TRBJ2-2,.,.,TRBV30
TGCGCCAGCAGCGGGCCGGACACTTCGGCCACCGGGGAGCTGTTTTTT,CASSGPDTSATGELFF,TRBJ2-2,.,.,TRBV5-1
TGTGCCAGCAGTTTGGACGGACTATATGGCTACACCTTC,CASSLDGLYGYTF,TRBJ1-2,.,.,TRBV27
TGTGCCAGCAGCTTAGGAGCGGGAGCAACAGATACGCAGTATTTT,CASSLGAGATDTQYF,TRBJ2-3,.,TRBD2,TRBV7-2
TGTGCCAGCAGCCTCTCCTACGAGCAGTACTTC,CASSLSYEQYF,TRBJ2-7,.,.,TRBV7-8
TGTGCCAGCACCCCTACCCGCAATCAGCCCCAGCATTTT,CASTPTRNQPQHF,TRBJ1-5,.,.,TRBV28
TGTGCCAGCAGCGGACAGGGTTACACTGAAGCTTTCTTT,CASSGQGYTEAFF,TRBJ1-1,.,TRBD1,TRBV9
TGTGCCAGCAGACATCTAGCGGGAGTAGAGACCCAGTACTTC,CASRHLAGVETQYF,TRBJ2-5,.,TRBD2,TRBV6-5
TGCAGCGTTGTCACAGGGGAGACTGAAGCTTTCTTT,CSVVTGETEAFF,TRBJ1-1,.,TRBD1,TRBV29-1
TGTGCCAGCAGTCTGGTCGGTGAGGCTTTCTTT,CASSLVGEAFF,TRBJ1-1,.,.,TRBV25-1
TGTGCCAGCAGTTTAAGGGACTCTTACACAGATACGCAGTATTTT,CASSLRDSYTDTQYF,TRBJ2-3,.,.,TRBV28
TGTGCCAGCAGTTACATCACGGGACAGGGGTTCAACGAGCAGTACTTC,CASSYITGQGFNEQYF,TRBJ2-7,.,TRBD1,TRBV6-5
TGCGCCAGCAGCTACGGGACTAGCGGGAGATACAATGAGCAGTTCTTC,CASSYGTSGRYNEQFF,TRBJ2-1,once,TRBD2,TRBV5-1
TGTGCCAGCAGCTCTAGCGGAGACCAAGAGACCCAGTACTTC,CASSSSGDQETQYF,TRBJ2-5,.,TRBD2,TRBV5-4
TGCGCCTCATCCAGGGCGGGAGATGCGGATACGCAGTATTTT,CASSRAGDADTQYF,TRBJ2-3,.,TRBD2,TRBV5-1
TGTGCCACCAGCAGAGGGGGACTAGCAGGAACAGATACGCAGTATTTT,CATSRGGLAGTDTQYF,TRBJ2-3,.,TRBD2,TRBV15
TGTGCCAGCAGCTTAATGGGGGGCCAAGAGACCCAGTACTTC,CASSLMGGQETQYF,TRBJ2-5,.,.,TRBV7-8
TGCAGCGTTGTTGCAGGGAAAGCTTTCTTT,CSVVAGKAFF,TRBJ1-1,.,.,TRBV29-1
TGTGCCAGTAGTAGAGGACAGGGGATCCCCTACGAGCAGTACTTC,CASSRGQGIPYEQYF,TRBJ2-7,once,TRBD1,TRBV19
TGTGCCAGCAGCTCGGCGGGCTATGGCTACACCTTC,CASSSAGYGYTF,TRBJ1-2,.,.,TRBV11-3
TGTGCCAGCAGCAATCGGGCGGGAGTCGGCTACAATGAGCAGTTCTTC,CASSNRAGVGYNEQFF,TRBJ2-1,.,TRBD2,TRBV11-3
TGCGCCAGCAGCTATCAGGAAAATCAGCCCCAGCATTTT,CASSYQENQPQHF,TRBJ1-5,.,.,TRBV4-1
TGTGCCAGCAGCTCCCGGGACAGAACCTACAATGAGCAGTTCTTC,CASSSRDRTYNEQFF,TRBJ2-1,.,TRBD1,TRBV9
TGTGCCAGCAGCATAGCTAATAGCGGGTCGCAGTTCTTC,CASSIANSGSQFF,TRBJ2-1,.,TRBD2,TRBV7-2
TGTGCCAGCAGCTTGGGATTGGGACAGGGGGCGAACTATGGCTACACCTTC,CASSLGLGQGANYGYTF,TRBJ1-2,.,TRBD1,TRBV5-4
TGTGCCAGCAGCTTACAAGCGACTCAAGAGACCCAGTACTTC,CASSLQATQETQYF,TRBJ2-5,.,.,TRBV7-2
TGTGCCAGCAGTAAAATAGCGGGAGGCAATGAGCAGTTCTTC,CASSKIAGGNEQFF,TRBJ2-1,.,TRBD2,TRBV11-2
TGTGCCAGCAGTCGGACCTGGACAGCTGGTCAGCCCCAGCATTTT,CASSRTWTAGQPQHF,TRBJ1-5,few,.,TRBV6-5
TGTGCCAGCAGCGTAGGAAAGAGCTTTACCACAGATACGCAGTATTTT,CASSVGKSFTTDTQYF,TRBJ2-3,.,.,TRBV9
TGCGCCAGCCTTGCGGGGACTAGCACAGATACGCAGTATTTT,CASLAGTSTDTQYF,TRBJ2-3,.,.,TRBV5-1
TGTGCCAGCAGCCCTCGGACTAGCGGGGGAAGCTCCTACAATGAGCAGTTCTTC,CASSPRTSGGSSYNEQFF,TRBJ2-1,once,TRBD2,TRBV5-4
TGTGCCAGCAGCTTAGGGCAGGGCTCTAACTATGGCTACACCTTC,CASSLGQGSNYGYTF,TRBJ1-2,.,.,TRBV7-9
TGTGCCAGCAGCTTCCATCCGGGACAGGGGACCTACGAGCAGTACTTC,CASSFHPGQGTYEQYF,TRBJ2-7,.,TRBD1,TRBV7-2